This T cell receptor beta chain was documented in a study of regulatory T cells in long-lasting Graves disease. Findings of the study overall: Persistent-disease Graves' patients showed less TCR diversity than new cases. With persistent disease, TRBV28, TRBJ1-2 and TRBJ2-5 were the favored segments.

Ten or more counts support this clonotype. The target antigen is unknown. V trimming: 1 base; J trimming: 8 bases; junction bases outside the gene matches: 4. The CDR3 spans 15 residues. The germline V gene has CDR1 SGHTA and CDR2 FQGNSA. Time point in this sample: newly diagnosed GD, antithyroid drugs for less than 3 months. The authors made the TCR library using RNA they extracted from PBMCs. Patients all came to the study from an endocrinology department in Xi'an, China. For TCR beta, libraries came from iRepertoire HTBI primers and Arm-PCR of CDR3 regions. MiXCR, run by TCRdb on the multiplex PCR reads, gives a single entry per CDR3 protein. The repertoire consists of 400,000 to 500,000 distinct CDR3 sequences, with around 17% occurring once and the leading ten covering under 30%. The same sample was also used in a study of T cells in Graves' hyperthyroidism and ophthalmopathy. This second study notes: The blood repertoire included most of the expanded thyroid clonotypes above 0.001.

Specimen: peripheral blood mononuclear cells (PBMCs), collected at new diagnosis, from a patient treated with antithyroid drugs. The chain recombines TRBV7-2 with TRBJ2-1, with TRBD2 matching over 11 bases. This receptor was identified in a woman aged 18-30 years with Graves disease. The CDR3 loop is CASSLGLAGIYEQFF. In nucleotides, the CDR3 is TGTGCCAGCAGCTTAGGACTAGCGGGAATCTATGAGCAGTTCTTC.